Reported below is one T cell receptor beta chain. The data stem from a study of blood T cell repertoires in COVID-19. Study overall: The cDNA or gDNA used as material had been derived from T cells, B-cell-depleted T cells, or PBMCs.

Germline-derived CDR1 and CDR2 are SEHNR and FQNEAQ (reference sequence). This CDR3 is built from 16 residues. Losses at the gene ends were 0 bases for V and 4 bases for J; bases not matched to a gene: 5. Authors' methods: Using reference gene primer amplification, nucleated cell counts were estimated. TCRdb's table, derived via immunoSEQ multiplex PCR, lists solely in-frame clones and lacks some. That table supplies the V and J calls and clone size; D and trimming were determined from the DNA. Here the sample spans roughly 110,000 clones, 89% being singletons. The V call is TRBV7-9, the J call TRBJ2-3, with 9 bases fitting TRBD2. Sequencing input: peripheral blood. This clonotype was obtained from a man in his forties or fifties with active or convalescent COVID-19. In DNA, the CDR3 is TGTGCCAGCAGCTTAGCGAGCGGGAGGTCGGCAGATACGCAGTATTTT. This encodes CASSLASGRSADTQYF.